This is a list of T cell receptor beta chains from one sample in a study of Ad26.COV2.S vaccination and SARS-CoV-2 variants. Generated by immunoSEQ multiplex PCR, the TCRdb table keeps only in-frame clones and is missing some. The sample carries 350,000 to 550,000 clones, approximately 89% recorded once. The sample was peripheral blood, taken in a trial of Ad26.COV2.S vaccine versus placebo. These TCRs come from a person aged 18-60 years who received the Ad26.COV2.S COVID-19 vaccine or a placebo. The CDR3 runs from the conserved cysteine through the conserved F or W. Each record gives: V gene, D gene, clone size, J gene, CDR3 protein, CDR3 DNA. A D gene is named only where the DNA matches it firmly. A clone size is listed for some rows: how often the clone was seen (once, few, many), or a class if it is expanded.

v_gene: TRBV15; d_gene: TRBD1; abundance: -; j_gene: TRBJ1-5; CDR3aa: CATSRDWGQGGNQPQHF; CDR3nt: TGTGCCACCAGCAGAGATTGGGGACAGGGGGGCAATCAGCCCCAGCATTTT
v_gene: TRBV30; d_gene: -; abundance: -; j_gene: TRBJ1-1; CDR3aa: CAWSPTRTAPIQEAFF; CDR3nt: TGTGCCTGGAGTCCTACCCGGACAGCTCCCATCCAAGAAGCTTTCTTT
v_gene: TRBV5-1; d_gene: -; abundance: -; j_gene: TRBJ2-1; CDR3aa: CASNPDLGNNEQFF; CDR3nt: TGCGCCAGCAACCCGGATTTGGGAAACAATGAGCAGTTCTTC
v_gene: TRBV5-4; d_gene: -; abundance: -; j_gene: TRBJ2-2; CDR3aa: CASTRGAGLNTGELFF; CDR3nt: TGTGCCAGCACCCGGGGGGCGGGGTTAAACACCGGGGAGCTGTTTTTT
v_gene: TRBV2; d_gene: -; abundance: -; j_gene: TRBJ1-5; CDR3aa: CASRPRGGNQPQHF; CDR3nt: TGTGCCAGCAGACCCCGGGGGGGCAATCAGCCCCAGCATTTT
v_gene: TRBV7-2; d_gene: TRBD1; abundance: -; j_gene: TRBJ2-7; CDR3aa: CASSFTGAWGEQYF; CDR3nt: TGTGCCAGCAGCTTCACAGGGGCTTGGGGCGAGCAGTACTTC
v_gene: TRBV27; d_gene: TRBD1; abundance: -; j_gene: TRBJ2-2; CDR3aa: CASSPADRVLNTGELFF; CDR3nt: TGTGCCAGCAGTCCAGCGGACAGGGTCTTGAACACCGGGGAGCTGTTTTTT
v_gene: TRBV6-5; d_gene: -; abundance: -; j_gene: TRBJ1-1; CDR3aa: CASRSRVDTEAFF; CDR3nt: TGTGCCAGCAGGAGCAGGGTTGACACTGAAGCTTTCTTT
v_gene: TRBV5-1; d_gene: TRBD1; abundance: -; j_gene: TRBJ2-3; CDR3aa: CASSLLQGGRDTQYF; CDR3nt: TGCGCCAGCAGCTTGCTACAGGGGGGTAGAGATACGCAGTATTTT
v_gene: TRBV2; d_gene: -; abundance: -; j_gene: TRBJ2-6; CDR3aa: CASSPQSGANVLTF; CDR3nt: TGTGCCAGCAGCCCCCAGTCTGGGGCCAACGTCCTGACTTTC
v_gene: TRBV5-8; d_gene: TRBD2; abundance: -; j_gene: TRBJ2-2; CDR3aa: CASSLGSLAANTGELFF; CDR3nt: TGTGCCAGCAGCTTGGGAAGCCTAGCGGCGAACACCGGGGAGCTGTTTTTT
v_gene: TRBV5-1; d_gene: -; abundance: -; j_gene: TRBJ1-3; CDR3aa: CASSESPISGNTIYF; CDR3nt: TGCGCCAGCAGTGAGAGCCCAATCTCTGGAAACACCATATATTTT
v_gene: TRBV7-6; d_gene: -; abundance: -; j_gene: TRBJ1-4; CDR3aa: CASSRTATNEKLFF; CDR3nt: TGTGCCAGCAGCCGGACAGCAACTAATGAAAAACTGTTTTTT
v_gene: TRBV4-3; d_gene: -; abundance: -; j_gene: TRBJ2-3; CDR3aa: CASSSRLDITDTQYF; CDR3nt: TGCGCCAGCAGCTCGCGCCTGGACATTACAGATACGCAGTATTTT
v_gene: TRBV27; d_gene: TRBD1; abundance: -; j_gene: TRBJ2-7; CDR3aa: CASSTYTGVGYEQYF; CDR3nt: TGTGCCAGCAGTACCTACACAGGGGTAGGATACGAGCAGTACTTC
v_gene: TRBV2; d_gene: -; abundance: -; j_gene: TRBJ1-3; CDR3aa: CASSESEGTGNTIYF; CDR3nt: TGTGCCAGCAGTGAATCCGAGGGGACTGGAAACACCATATATTTT
v_gene: TRBV5-6; d_gene: -; abundance: -; j_gene: TRBJ1-1; CDR3aa: CASSDQVRPDTEAFF; CDR3nt: TGTGCCAGCAGTGACCAGGTTCGTCCGGACACTGAAGCTTTCTTT
v_gene: TRBV19; d_gene: -; abundance: few; j_gene: TRBJ1-5; CDR3aa: CASNSPKGKGGDQPQHF; CDR3nt: TGTGCCAGTAACAGCCCCAAGGGGAAGGGGGGGGATCAGCCCCAGCATTTT
v_gene: TRBV28; d_gene: -; abundance: -; j_gene: TRBJ1-2; CDR3aa: CASKEGGATPYGYTF; CDR3nt: TGTGCCAGCAAGGAGGGGGGGGCGACTCCCTATGGCTACACCTTC
v_gene: TRBV9; d_gene: TRBD2; abundance: once; j_gene: TRBJ2-7; CDR3aa: CASSRGVGEQYF; CDR3nt: TGTGCCAGCTCGCGGGGGGTCGGGGAGCAGTACTTC
v_gene: TRBV30; d_gene: -; abundance: -; j_gene: TRBJ2-2; CDR3aa: CAWRIRWWANANTGELFF; CDR3nt: TGTGCCTGGAGAATACGGTGGTGGGCGAACGCGAACACCGGGGAGCTGTTTTTT
v_gene: TRBV18; d_gene: TRBD1; abundance: -; j_gene: TRBJ2-1; CDR3aa: CASSSIGGVGTYNEQFF; CDR3nt: TGTGCCAGCTCCTCCATAGGGGGCGTAGGAACCTACAATGAGCAGTTCTTC
v_gene: TRBV27; d_gene: -; abundance: -; j_gene: TRBJ2-3; CDR3aa: CASSLSRVASADTQYF; CDR3nt: TGTGCCAGCAGTTTATCCCGGGTGGCCTCGGCAGATACGCAGTATTTT
v_gene: TRBV30; d_gene: -; abundance: few; j_gene: TRBJ2-1; CDR3aa: CAWSYRGNRNNEQFF; CDR3nt: TGTGCCTGGAGCTACCGGGGGAATCGTAACAATGAGCAGTTCTTC
v_gene: TRBV10-3; d_gene: -; abundance: few; j_gene: TRBJ2-7; CDR3aa: CAIRTGGNEQYF; CDR3nt: TGTGCCATCAGGACCGGGGGAAACGAGCAGTACTTC
v_gene: TRBV18; d_gene: TRBD2; abundance: -; j_gene: TRBJ2-1; CDR3aa: CASSLSGLAYNEQFF; CDR3nt: TGTGCCAGCTCATTATCGGGACTAGCCTACAATGAGCAGTTCTTC
v_gene: TRBV5-1; d_gene: -; abundance: once; j_gene: TRBJ1-4; CDR3aa: CASSLLADEKLFF; CDR3nt: TGCGCCAGCAGCCTGCTGGCCGATGAAAAACTGTTTTTT
v_gene: TRBV7-9; d_gene: -; abundance: few; j_gene: TRBJ1-2; CDR3aa: CASSLGSYGYTF; CDR3nt: TGTGCCAGCAGCTTAGGTTCCTATGGCTACACCTTC
v_gene: TRBV6-6; d_gene: -; abundance: -; j_gene: TRBJ1-2; CDR3aa: CASGRGGLDTSGYTF; CDR3nt: TGTGCCAGCGGGCGGGGCGGACTCGATACCTCTGGCTACACCTTC
v_gene: TRBV4-1; d_gene: -; abundance: -; j_gene: TRBJ2-2; CDR3aa: CASSQDILNTGELFF; CDR3nt: TGCGCCAGCAGCCAAGATATATTGAACACCGGGGAGCTGTTTTTT
v_gene: TRBV3-1/TRBV3-2; d_gene: -; abundance: -; j_gene: TRBJ1-2; CDR3aa: CASSQSPGTIYGYTF; CDR3nt: TGTGCCAGCAGCCAGTCCCCCGGGACAATCTATGGCTACACCTTC
v_gene: TRBV28; d_gene: -; abundance: -; j_gene: TRBJ2-5; CDR3aa: CASSLGTSGSETQYF; CDR3nt: TGTGCCAGCAGTTTGGGGACATCGGGGTCCGAGACCCAGTACTTC
v_gene: TRBV5-4; d_gene: TRBD1; abundance: -; j_gene: TRBJ1-2; CDR3aa: CASSLGLDREEGYTF; CDR3nt: TGTGCCAGCAGCTTGGGTTTGGACAGGGAAGAGGGCTACACCTTC
v_gene: TRBV28; d_gene: -; abundance: -; j_gene: TRBJ1-5; CDR3aa: CASSLLNQPQHF; CDR3nt: TGTGCCAGCAGCCTCCTCAATCAGCCCCAGCATTTT
v_gene: TRBV7-2; d_gene: -; abundance: -; j_gene: TRBJ2-4; CDR3aa: CASSGRPKNIQYF; CDR3nt: TGTGCCAGCAGCGGCAGGCCGAAAAACATTCAGTACTTC
v_gene: TRBV6-2/TRBV6-3; d_gene: TRBD2; abundance: -; j_gene: TRBJ2-1; CDR3aa: CASSLALWREGHNEQFF; CDR3nt: TGTGCCAGCAGTTTGGCCTTGTGGCGGGAGGGCCACAATGAGCAGTTCTTC
v_gene: TRBV28; d_gene: -; abundance: -; j_gene: TRBJ1-1; CDR3aa: CASSSRAATEAFF; CDR3nt: TGTGCCAGCAGTTCCAGGGCGGCCACTGAAGCTTTCTTT
v_gene: TRBV2; d_gene: -; abundance: -; j_gene: TRBJ1-1; CDR3aa: CASEYAFF; CDR3nt: TGTGCCAGCGAATACGCTTTCTTT
v_gene: TRBV11-1; d_gene: TRBD1; abundance: -; j_gene: TRBJ1-2; CDR3aa: CASSWGQGGGYTF; CDR3nt: TGTGCCAGCAGCTGGGGACAGGGAGGTGGCTACACCTTC
v_gene: TRBV29-1; d_gene: -; abundance: -; j_gene: TRBJ2-3; CDR3aa: CSVESHRTDTQYF; CDR3nt: TGCAGCGTTGAGTCCCATCGCACAGATACGCAGTATTTT
v_gene: TRBV6-5; d_gene: -; abundance: -; j_gene: TRBJ2-3; CDR3aa: CASARGRSSTDTQYF; CDR3nt: TGTGCCAGCGCGAGAGGGCGGAGTAGCACAGATACGCAGTATTTT
v_gene: TRBV12-3/TRBV12-4; d_gene: -; abundance: -; j_gene: TRBJ1-2; CDR3aa: CATSYWNGYTF; CDR3nt: TGTGCCACCTCTTACTGGAACGGCTACACCTTC
v_gene: TRBV11-2; d_gene: -; abundance: -; j_gene: TRBJ1-6; CDR3aa: CASSLSAGANSPLHF; CDR3nt: TGTGCCAGCAGCTTATCAGCGGGGGCCAATTCACCCCTCCACTTT
v_gene: TRBV18; d_gene: -; abundance: -; j_gene: TRBJ1-6; CDR3aa: CASSVRESYNSPLHF; CDR3nt: TGTGCCAGCTCCGTTAGAGAAAGCTATAATTCACCCCTCCACTTT
v_gene: TRBV9; d_gene: -; abundance: -; j_gene: TRBJ2-5; CDR3aa: CASSVDMRGETQYF; CDR3nt: TGTGCCAGCAGCGTAGACATGCGAGGGGAGACCCAGTACTTC
v_gene: TRBV6-4; d_gene: TRBD1; abundance: -; j_gene: TRBJ1-2; CDR3aa: CASSDPGQGAGYTF; CDR3nt: TGTGCCAGCAGTGATCCGGGACAGGGAGCTGGCTACACCTTC
v_gene: TRBV5-4; d_gene: TRBD1; abundance: -; j_gene: TRBJ1-1; CDR3aa: CASSMDRVWTEAFF; CDR3nt: TGTGCCAGCAGCATGGACAGGGTTTGGACTGAAGCTTTCTTT
v_gene: TRBV10-2; d_gene: TRBD2; abundance: -; j_gene: TRBJ2-3; CDR3aa: CASSPTSGGDDTQYF; CDR3nt: TGCGCCAGCAGTCCCACTAGCGGGGGCGACGATACGCAGTATTTT
v_gene: TRBV4-2; d_gene: -; abundance: -; j_gene: TRBJ2-1; CDR3aa: CASSQDRLAWDEQFF; CDR3nt: TGTGCCAGCAGCCAAGATCGGCTAGCGTGGGATGAGCAGTTCTTC
v_gene: TRBV5-1; d_gene: -; abundance: once; j_gene: TRBJ1-1; CDR3aa: CASSGLPGSAFF; CDR3nt: TGCGCCAGCAGCGGGCTGCCAGGGAGTGCTTTCTTT
v_gene: TRBV6-5; d_gene: -; abundance: -; j_gene: TRBJ2-3; CDR3aa: CASGRDPGFTDTQYF; CDR3nt: TGTGCCAGCGGCCGGGACCCCGGCTTCACAGATACGCAGTATTTT
v_gene: TRBV25-1; d_gene: -; abundance: -; j_gene: TRBJ1-5; CDR3aa: CASSEDRAPVRTQHF; CDR3nt: TGTGCCAGCAGTGAAGATCGGGCCCCAGTTCGAACCCAGCATTTT
v_gene: TRBV28; d_gene: -; abundance: -; j_gene: TRBJ2-7; CDR3aa: CASHGREYEQYF; CDR3nt: TGTGCCAGCCACGGACGGGAATACGAGCAGTACTTC